This T cell receptor beta chain was sequenced during a study of metastatic and nonmetastatic thyroid tumors. Study background: Samples came from malignant and benign thyroid patients, and repertoires were compared across blood and tumor or nodule tissue.

Authors' methods: The authors used CDR3 differences across clinicopathological groups to build a distant-metastasis classifier for papillary thyroid cancer. Via MiXCR, TCRdb re-called the PCR reads. None of the V and J calls come from the authors' own analysis; TCRdb made them. Here the sample spans roughly 30,000 clones, 25% to 30% being singletons. The CDR3 totals 15 residues. V lost 2 bases, J lost 2 bases, and 16 bases lay in between. In germline, CDR1 is DFQATT, CDR2 SNEGSKA (reference sequence). Study findings and constraints: In blood and tumor, TCR beta diversity was reportedly significantly higher in malignant thyroid tumors than in benign nodules.

This clone is termed medium-sized. Its antigen remains unidentified. All patients reached thyroid surgery having received no treatment beforehand. The sequencing sample was made of blood. The sequence was obtained from a female donor with papillary thyroid cancer or a benign thyroid nodule (not recorded which). Some clones in this sample may be carry-over from other donors' samples. The V gene is TRBV20-1, the J gene TRBJ2-7; a possible D gene is TRBD1 (5 bases). CDR3 loop: CSARHNAGIPYEQYF. The CDR3 coding sequence is TGCAGTGCTAGACACAACGCAGGGATCCCCTACGAGCAGTACTTC.